This T cell receptor beta chain appears in the sequencing data of a study of spatial heterogeneity in lung cancer. Overall study: The average appearance count of each unique TCR and UMI combination in raw reads was more than ten.

There are a few counts of this clonotype. Described time point: sample taken at primary tumor resection. There were roughly 78 donors, all of them untreated patients with early-stage non-small cell lung cancer. Each TCR cDNA molecule bore a unique molecular identifier. Each CDR3 protein is one row after TCRdb ran MiXCR on the 5' RACE reads. The sample carries 4,500 to 6,000 distinct CDR3 sequences, about an eighth recorded once. With 6 bases removed from V and 6 bases from J, the gap between germline ends came to 9 bases. The CDR3 has 12 amino acids. In germline, CDR1 is SEHNR, CDR2 FQNEAQ (reference sequence).

This rearrangement joins TRBV7-9 to TRBJ2-1, with D unresolved. The clonotype originates from a female donor with early-stage non-small cell lung cancer. The sample in question was normal lung tissue next to the tumor, obtained at surgery. The CDR3 region is CASSPDRNEQFF. The CDR3 DNA is TGTGCCAGCAGTCCGGACCGCAATGAGCAGTTCTTC. Combining the CDR3 with reference TRBV7-9 and TRBJ2-1 gives the whole variable domain DTGVSQNPRHKITKRGQNVTFRCDPISEHNRLYWYRQTLGQGPEFLTYFQNEAQLEKSRLLSDRFSAERPKGSFSTLEIQRTEQGDSAMYLCASSPDRNEQFFGPGTRLTVL.